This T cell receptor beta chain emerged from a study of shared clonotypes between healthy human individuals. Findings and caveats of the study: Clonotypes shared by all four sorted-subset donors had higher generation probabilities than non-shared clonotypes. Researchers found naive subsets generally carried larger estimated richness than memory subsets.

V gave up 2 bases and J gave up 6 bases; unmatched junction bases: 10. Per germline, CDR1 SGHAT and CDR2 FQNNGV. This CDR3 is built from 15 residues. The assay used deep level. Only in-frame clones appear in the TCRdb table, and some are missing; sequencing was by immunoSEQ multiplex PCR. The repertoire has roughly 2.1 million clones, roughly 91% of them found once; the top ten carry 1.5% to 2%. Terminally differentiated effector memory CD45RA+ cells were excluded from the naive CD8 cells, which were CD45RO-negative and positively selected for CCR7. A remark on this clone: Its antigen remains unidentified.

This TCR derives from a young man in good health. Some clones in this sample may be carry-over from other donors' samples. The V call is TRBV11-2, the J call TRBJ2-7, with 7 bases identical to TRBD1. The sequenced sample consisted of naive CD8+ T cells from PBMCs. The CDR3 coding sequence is TGTGCCAGCAGCTTAATCTCGACAGGGTGGGTCGAGCAGTACTTC. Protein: CASSLISTGWVEQYF.